What follows describes a single TCR beta chain. Its antigen is unknown. This sample is drawn from a study of CD8+ T cells in alopecia areata. Study observations and caveats: When scalp samples are sequenced, resident alphabeta T cells of normal skin are also captured. Shared TCR sequences were less clear between patients than in mice, possibly partly from HLA diversity.

The treatment here: oral pan-JAK inhibitor, 5-10 mg twice daily. Lesional scalp tissue (obtained by punch biopsy) and peripheral blood were collected from alopecia areata patients. Separation by sorting yielded CD4+ and CD8+ T cells from PBMCs. RNA, once extracted, was reverse transcribed into cDNA for use as the sequencing template. Sequenced by immunoSEQ multiplex PCR; TCRdb stores in-frame clones only, minus some. The sample consists of approximately 110,000 clones, less than 70% of them appearing once. Trimming took off 1 base at V and 0 bases at J, with 7 bases between the two ends. Germline loops: CDR1 LNHDA, CDR2 SQIVND (reference sequence). This CDR3 comprises 14 residues.

The sample here was CD4+ T cells sorted from blood, taken at week 24, from a patient treated with tofacitinib. This TCR derives from a human donor with alopecia areata. The chain recombines TRBV19 with TRBJ2-7; no clear D. CDR3 amino acids: CASSIARSSYEQYF. DNA of the CDR3: TGTGCCAGTAGTATAGCGAGGAGCTCCTACGAGCAGTACTTC.